These 5 T cell receptor beta chains were sequenced from one sample in a study of shared clonotypes between healthy human individuals. Clones were sequenced by immunoSEQ multiplex PCR, and TCRdb holds only the in-frame ones, with some missing. The sample includes 1.4 million to 1.5 million clones, around 95% of them seen just once. Specimen: naive CD4+ T cells sorted from blood. As to subset: CD45RA+ positively selected. Receptors were obtained from a man aged 25-45 years in good health.

CDR3 DNA: TGTGCCAGCAGCTCCCGACTAGCGGGAGAGGCTGAGACCCAGTACTTC. It codes for CASSSRLAGEAETQYF. The V and J genes are TRBV11-2 and TRBJ2-5, with 12 nucleotides matching TRBD2. With V trimmed by 4 bases and J by 5 bases, 8 bases remained unmatched. CDR1 and CDR2 from the germline V gene are SGHAT and FQNNGV. The CDR3 has 16 residues.

For the CDR3, the DNA is TGTGCCAGCAGCCCAGCCACAGGGGAGTTCTTC. It yields the protein CASSPATGEFF. The J gene is TRBJ2-1, the V gene TRBV6-5; 7 bases are shared with TRBD1. This CDR3 spans 11 amino acids. V dropped 6 bases and J dropped 14; count of bases not matched to a gene: 7. CDR1 and CDR2 from the germline V gene are MNHEY and SVGAGI.

This chain joins TRBV14 and TRBJ1-1; 8 positions agree with TRBD1. The CDR3 consists of 15 residues. The V and J ends lost 3 bases and 4 bases, in that order; junction bases with no gene match: 7. Germline CDR1 SGHDN, CDR2 FVKESK. CDR3 nucleotide sequence: TGTGCCAGCAGCCATCGGACAGGGTATTCCACTGAAGCTTTCTTT. Protein product: CASSHRTGYSTEAFF.

The CDR3 DNA sequence: TGTGCCAGCAGCTTAAATCCCTACAATGAGCAGTTCTTC. Translating it yields CASSLNPYNEQFF. The chain employs TRBV11-3 and TRBJ2-1, with unresolved D. In germline, CDR1 is SGHNT, CDR2 YENEEA. The CDR3 consists of 13 residues. Deletions cut 2 bases from V and 2 bases from J, with 4 bases between.

The chain carries TRBV28 and TRBJ1-2; the D is unclear. Trimming cost V 3 bases and J 6 bases, with 8 bases left between them. From germline, CDR1 is MDHEN and CDR2 SYDVKM. The CDR3 totals 12 residues. The CDR3 spells CASSFRANGYTF. The CDR3 DNA sequence: TGTGCCAGCAGTTTTAGAGCGAATGGCTACACCTTC.